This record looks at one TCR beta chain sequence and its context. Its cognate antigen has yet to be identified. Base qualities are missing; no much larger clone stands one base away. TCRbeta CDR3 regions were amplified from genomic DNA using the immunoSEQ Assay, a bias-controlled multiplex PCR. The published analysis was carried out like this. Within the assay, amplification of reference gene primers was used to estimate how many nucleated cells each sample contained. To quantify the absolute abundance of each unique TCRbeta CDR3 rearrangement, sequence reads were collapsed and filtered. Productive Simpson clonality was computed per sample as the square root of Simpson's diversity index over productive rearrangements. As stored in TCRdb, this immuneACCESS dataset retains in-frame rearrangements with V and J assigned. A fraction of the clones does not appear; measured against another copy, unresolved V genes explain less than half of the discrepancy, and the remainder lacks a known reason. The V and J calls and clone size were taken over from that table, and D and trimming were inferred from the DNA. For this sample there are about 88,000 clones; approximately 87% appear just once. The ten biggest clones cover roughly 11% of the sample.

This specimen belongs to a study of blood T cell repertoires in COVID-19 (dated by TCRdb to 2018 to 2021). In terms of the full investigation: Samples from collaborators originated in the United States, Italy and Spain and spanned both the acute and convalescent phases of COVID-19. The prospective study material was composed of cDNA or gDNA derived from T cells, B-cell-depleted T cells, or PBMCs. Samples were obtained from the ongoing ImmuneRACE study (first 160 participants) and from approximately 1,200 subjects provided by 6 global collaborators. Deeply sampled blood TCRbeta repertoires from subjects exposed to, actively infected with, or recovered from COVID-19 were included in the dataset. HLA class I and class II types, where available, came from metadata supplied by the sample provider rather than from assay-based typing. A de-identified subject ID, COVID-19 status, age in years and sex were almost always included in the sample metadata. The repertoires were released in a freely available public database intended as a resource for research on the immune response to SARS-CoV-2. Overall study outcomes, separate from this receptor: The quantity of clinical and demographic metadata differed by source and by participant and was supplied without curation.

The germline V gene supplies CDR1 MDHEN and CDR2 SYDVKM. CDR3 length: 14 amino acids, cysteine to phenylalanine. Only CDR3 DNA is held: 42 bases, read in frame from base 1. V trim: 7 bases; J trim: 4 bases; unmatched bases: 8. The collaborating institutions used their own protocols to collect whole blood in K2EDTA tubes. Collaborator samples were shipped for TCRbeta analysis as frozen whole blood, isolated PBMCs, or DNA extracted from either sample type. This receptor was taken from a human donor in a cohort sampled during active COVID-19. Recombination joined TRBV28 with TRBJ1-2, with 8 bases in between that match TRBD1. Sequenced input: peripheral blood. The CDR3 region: CASNIPGGGYGYTF. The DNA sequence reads TGTGCCAGCAATATCCCAGGGGGCGGCTATGGCTACACCTTC.